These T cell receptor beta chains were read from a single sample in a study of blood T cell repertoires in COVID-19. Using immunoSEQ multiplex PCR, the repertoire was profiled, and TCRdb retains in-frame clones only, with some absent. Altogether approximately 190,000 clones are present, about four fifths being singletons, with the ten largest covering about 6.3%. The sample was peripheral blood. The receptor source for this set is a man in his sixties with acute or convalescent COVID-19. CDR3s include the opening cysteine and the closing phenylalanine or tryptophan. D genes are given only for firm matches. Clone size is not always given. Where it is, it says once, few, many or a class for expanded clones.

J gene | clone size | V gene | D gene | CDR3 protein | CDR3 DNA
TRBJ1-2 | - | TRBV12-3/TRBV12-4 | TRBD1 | CASSPGQLYGYTF | TGTGCCAGCAGTCCGGGACAGTTGTATGGCTACACCTTC
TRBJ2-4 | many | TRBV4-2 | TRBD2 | CASSQDSGGRYIQYF | TGTGCCAGCAGCCAAGATAGTGGCGGGAGGTACATTCAGTACTTC
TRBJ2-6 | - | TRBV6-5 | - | CASSQQHSGANVLTF | TGTGCCAGCAGTCAACAGCACTCTGGGGCCAACGTCCTGACTTTC
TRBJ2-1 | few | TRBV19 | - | CASSIGDGGPYNEQFF | TGTGCCAGTAGTATAGGAGACGGGGGACCTTACAATGAGCAGTTCTTC
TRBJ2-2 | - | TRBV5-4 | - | CASSLGANTGELFF | TGTGCCAGCAGCTTGGGAGCGAACACCGGGGAGCTGTTTTTT
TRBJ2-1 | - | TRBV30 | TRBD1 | CAWSEGQGTNEQFF | TGTGCCTGGAGTGAAGGACAGGGGACCAATGAGCAGTTCTTC
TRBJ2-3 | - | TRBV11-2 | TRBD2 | CASRTLTSGGAYRADTQYF | TGTGCCAGCAGGACCCTAACTAGCGGGGGGGCGTATAGGGCAGATACGCAGTATTTT
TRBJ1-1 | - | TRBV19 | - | CASSMERAFF | TGTGCCAGTAGTATGGAGAGGGCTTTCTTT
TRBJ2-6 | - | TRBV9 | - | CASSVPVPPRVSGANVLTF | TGTGCCAGCAGCGTCCCCGTACCCCCCCGGGTCTCTGGGGCCAACGTCCTGACTTTC
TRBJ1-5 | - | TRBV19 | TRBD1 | CASSIWTGTSQPQHF | TGTGCCAGTAGTATTTGGACAGGGACGAGTCAGCCCCAGCATTTT
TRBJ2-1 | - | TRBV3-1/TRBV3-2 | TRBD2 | CASRNSGRAQRFF | TGTGCCAGCAGAAATAGCGGGAGGGCCCAAAGGTTCTTC
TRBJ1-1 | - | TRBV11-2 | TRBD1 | CASSSYRGMENTEAFF | TGTGCCAGCAGCTCTTACAGGGGGATGGAGAACACTGAAGCTTTCTTT
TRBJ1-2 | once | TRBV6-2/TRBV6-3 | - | CASSWNVGGGGIGYTF | TGTGCCAGCAGTTGGAATGTCGGGGGAGGAGGTATTGGCTACACCTTC
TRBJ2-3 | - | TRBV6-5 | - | CAVLKGSSGTQYF | TGTGCCGTCCTGAAGGGGTCGAGTGGTACGCAGTATTTT
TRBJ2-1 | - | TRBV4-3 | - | CASSQQVYNEQFF | TGCGCCAGCAGCCAACAGGTCTACAATGAGCAGTTCTTC
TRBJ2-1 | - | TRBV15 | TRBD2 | CATSRLSGAYNEQFF | TGTGCCACCAGCAGATTAAGCGGGGCTTACAATGAGCAGTTCTTC
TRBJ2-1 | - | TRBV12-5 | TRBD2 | CASGLVPDGGAVPDEQFF | TGTGCTAGTGGTTTGGTACCCGACGGGGGGGCCGTTCCCGATGAGCAGTTCTTC